These T cell receptor beta chains were read from a single sample in a study of cytomegalovirus exposure and HLA in healthy donors. Profiling relied on immunoSEQ multiplex PCR, and the TCRdb table lists in-frame clones only, not all of them. Found here are about 190,000 clones, about 81% of them singletons; the top ten hold roughly 2.1%. The sequenced sample was PBMCs. Receptors were obtained from a woman under 30 in good health and CMV-seropositive. Both conserved end residues are part of each CDR3. A D gene is named only where the DNA matches it firmly. Expanded clones are given a class, and other clones once, few, many or no size at all.

TRBJ1-1	.	TRBV5-1	.	TGCGCCAGCAGCGATCATTGGGCGAACACTGAAGCTTTCTTT	CASSDHWANTEAFF
TRBJ1-5	.	TRBV7-8	TRBD1	TGTGCCAGCAGCACCCGACAGGGTCATCAGCCCCAGCATTTT	CASSTRQGHQPQHF
TRBJ2-4	.	TRBV11-3	.	TGTGCCAGCAGCTTAGAAGGACAGATCAAAAACAGTCAGTACTTC	CASSLEGQIKNSQYF
TRBJ2-7	.	TRBV7-3	TRBD1	TGTGCCAGCAGTCTGTCCGGGACAGGGTCCTACGAGCAGTACTTC	CASSLSGTGSYEQYF
TRBJ1-2	.	TRBV7-3	TRBD1	TGTGCCAGCAGCTTACAGGGACAGTTTGGTGGCTACACCTTC	CASSLQGQFGGYTF
TRBJ1-3	.	TRBV14	.	TGTGCCAGCAGCTCTCTCGCAGGGTTAGGAAACACCATATATTTT	CASSSLAGLGNTIYF
TRBJ2-5	.	TRBV19	TRBD1	TGTGCCAGTAGTATAGGAGTGCGGGCAGGGGGTTCAGAGACCCAGTACTTC	CASSIGVRAGGSETQYF
TRBJ1-4	few	TRBV28	TRBD1	TGTGCCAGCAGTTTAGCTGGGACAGAAAATGAAAAACTGTTTTTT	CASSLAGTENEKLFF
TRBJ2-5	.	TRBV11-3	TRBD1	TGTGCCAGCACCAGAAAGACGGGACAGCAAGAGACCCAGTACTTC	CASTRKTGQQETQYF
TRBJ2-2	.	TRBV11-1	TRBD2	TGTGCCAGCAGCGGTCGGACTAGCGGGGGGGATACGAACACCGGGGAGCTGTTTTTT	CASSGRTSGGDTNTGELFF
TRBJ2-1	.	TRBV19	TRBD1	TGTGCCAGTAGTATACAGGGACAGGGGTACAATGAGCAGTTCTTC	CASSIQGQGYNEQFF
TRBJ2-2	.	TRBV7-9	.	TGTGCCAGCAGCTTAGGCCTCCGGGTAAACACCGGGGAGCTGTTTTTT	CASSLGLRVNTGELFF
TRBJ1-2	few	TRBV10-3	.	TGTGCCATCAGTGAAATTAACCCCAATACACTATATGGCTACACCTTC	CAISEINPNTLYGYTF
TRBJ2-3	.	TRBV5-4	TRBD1	TGTGCCAGCAGCTTGGCGACAGGGGGCCCAGATACGCAGTATTTT	CASSLATGGPDTQYF
TRBJ2-7	.	TRBV6-1	.	TGTGCCAGCAGTGAAGCGCGGGGGAACAGGGAGGGCTACGAGCAGTACTTC	CASSEARGNREGYEQYF
TRBJ2-3	.	TRBV4-2	TRBD2	TGTGCCAGCAGCCAAAGGGCGGGGGAGGGGGATACGCAGTATTTT	CASSQRAGEGDTQYF
TRBJ2-1	.	TRBV9	.	TGTGCCAGCAGCCCGAGGGGCGGGGGCGAGTACAATGAGCAGTTCTTC	CASSPRGGGEYNEQFF
TRBJ2-5	once	TRBV30	.	TGTGCCAACTCCGGGGGGCCAGGGACCCAGTACTTC	CANSGGPGTQYF
TRBJ2-2	.	TRBV15	TRBD2	TGTGCCACCAGCAGAGACCCTCGGACTAGTAGGGCCGGGGAGCTGTTTTTT	CATSRDPRTSRAGELFF
TRBJ2-2	few	TRBV2	TRBD2	TGTGCCAGCAGTGAATGGGATCGGGGGGCCGGGGAGCTGTTTTTT	CASSEWDRGAGELFF
TRBJ1-3	.	TRBV7-2	.	TGTGCCAGCAGCGCCACCTTGCAGGGGGGAAACACCATATATTTT	CASSATLQGGNTIYF
TRBJ2-1	few	TRBV2	.	TGTGCCAGCAGGGCCAGCGGTGGTCGGCGGTTCTACAATGAGCAGTTCTTC	CASRASGGRRFYNEQFF
TRBJ2-5	.	TRBV4-1	TRBD1	TGCGCCAGCAGCCAGGGACAGGGAATGTACTTC	CASSQGQGMYF
TRBJ1-1	.	TRBV7-9	TRBD1	TGTGCCAGCAGCCCGGGGACAGGGGGCACTGAAGCTTTCTTT	CASSPGTGGTEAFF
TRBJ2-7	.	TRBV5-1	.	TGCGCCACATCGACCACCCCCGACTTCCACGAGCAGTACTTC	CATSTTPDFHEQYF
TRBJ1-1	.	TRBV25-1	TRBD1	TGTGCCAGCAGTGGATACAGCCGGGACAGGTCGAACACTGAAGCTTTCTTT	CASSGYSRDRSNTEAFF
TRBJ2-1	.	TRBV19	.	TGTGCCAGTACCCCGACTACCTATCGAGAGCAGTTCTTC	CASTPTTYREQFF
TRBJ2-6	few	TRBV2	.	TGTGCCAGCACCCAAACAGGGATCTCTGGGGCCAACGTCCTGACTTTC	CASTQTGISGANVLTF